These 11 T cell receptor beta chains were sequenced from one sample in a study of CD8+CD57+ T cells in acquired aplastic anemia. Genomic DNA served as template for TCR beta VDJ and CDR3 profiling. TCRdb passed the reads through MiXCR, listing each CDR3 protein once. The sample lists 90,000 to 120,000 distinct CDR3 sequences, 40% to 65% occurring once. Input material: sorted CD4+, CD8+, or CD8+CD57+ T cells (not recorded which) from PBMCs. These receptors were taken from a human donor in good health, serving as a control.

This clonotype was detected many times. The J gene is TRBJ2-1, the V gene TRBV4-1, with 8 bases fitting TRBD2. V shed 0 bases and J 12 bases; nucleotides not matched to a gene: 4. Germline-derived CDR1 and CDR2 are MGHRA and YSYEKL. This CDR3 has 13 residues. CDR3 in amino acids: CASSQDLAGGQFF. As DNA, the CDR3 is TGCGCCAGCAGCCAAGATCTTGCGGGGGGGCAGTTCTTC.

Ten or more counts support this clonotype. This sequence joins TRBV9 and TRBJ1-2; D may be TRBD1 (5 bases). The CDR3 is 12 residues long. The V end lost 0 bases, the J end lost 7 bases, and 7 bases lay between the germline ends. Germline assignment: CDR1 SGDLS and CDR2 YYNGEE. The CDR3 nucleotides are TGTGCCAGCAGCGTAGGTGGGGCTGGCTACACCTTC. Its protein product is CASSVGGAGYTF.

The count of this clonotype is one. The rearrangement links TRBV9 to TRBJ1-2; TRBD1 matches at 7 bases. The germline CDR1 and CDR2 sequences are SGDLS and YYNGEE. CDR3 length: 14 residues. The junction had 2 bases not matched to a gene; V was cut back by 0 bases and J by 3 bases. The CDR3 reads CASSVGRGDYGYTF. In DNA, the CDR3 is TGTGCCAGCAGCGTAGGCAGGGGGGACTATGGCTACACCTTC.

J is TRBJ2-7 and V is TRBV7-2; 12 nucleotides agree with TRBD2. This CDR3 contains 15 residues. Germline CDR1 SGHTA, CDR2 FQGNSA. J gave up 3 bases and V 6 bases, and 6 bases lay outside the gene matches. Here the CDR3 reads CASSTSGGSVYEQYF. CDR3 in DNA: TGTGCCAGCAGTACTAGCGGGGGGTCGGTCTACGAGCAGTACTTC.

The table lists this clonotype with a few counts. The chain uses TRBV5-1 and TRBJ1-6; D gene unclear. V lost 0 bases and J 3 bases, leaving 10 bases between the germline ends. Germline lookup yields CDR1 SGHRS and CDR2 YFSETQ. This CDR3 spans 16 amino acids. CDR3 sequence reads: CASSLVATDYNSPLHF. The CDR3 bases are TGCGCCAGCAGCTTGGTAGCGACCGACTATAATTCACCCCTCCACTTT.

Concerning this clonotype: This may stem from a read error, because a much larger clone lies one nucleotide away. The chain employs TRBV6-5 and TRBJ2-1; 8 bases agree with TRBD1. CDR1 is MNHEY, CDR2 SVGAGI, per germline. The CDR3 is 14 residues long. Trimming took 2 bases from V and 12 from J; bases not matched to a gene: 9. The CDR3 reads CASSYMQGADGQFF. CDR3 in DNA: TGTGCCAGCAGTTACATGCAGGGGGCCGATGGGCAGTTCTTC.

This clonotype was counted ten times or more. The V call is TRBV20-1, the J call TRBJ2-1; possible D gene TRBD2, 6 bases. Germline V lookup: CDR1 DFQATT, CDR2 SNEGSKA (reference sequence). CDR3 size: 17 residues. V lost 0 bases and J 2 bases, leaving 17 bases between the germline ends. CDR3: CSARDPLLAPAYNEQFF. The CDR3 region has the DNA TGCAGTGCTAGAGATCCCCTCCTAGCGCCCGCCTACAATGAGCAGTTCTTC.

Turning to this clonotype: The junction departs from the called germline gene at one end, perhaps through a read error. The chain is built from TRBV4-3 and TRBJ2-1, with TRBD2 identical over 10 bases. The CDR3 sequence is 15 residues long. The germline CDR1 and CDR2 sequences are LGHNA and YSLEER. The CDR3 spells CASSQASGGYNEQFF. The CDR3 DNA sequence: TGCGCCAGCAGCCAAGCTAGCGGGGGCTACAATGAGCAATTCTTC.

The chain is built from TRBV10-3 and TRBJ1-3; D perhaps matches TRBD1 (6 bases). Germline assignment: CDR1 ENHRY and CDR2 SYGVKD. CDR3 length: 15 residues. V dropped 2 bases and J dropped 3 bases, with 11 bases sitting between them. This CDR3 reads CAISEPTGLGNTIYF. CDR3 nucleotides: TGTGCCATCAGTGAGCCTACAGGGCTTGGAAACACCATATATTTT.

The chain links TRBV25-1 to TRBJ1-6, with D possibly matching TRBD1 (6 bases). Per germline, CDR1 MGHDK and CDR2 SYGVNS. V shed 3 bases and J shed 5 bases, with 11 bases lying between them. CDR3 length: 15 amino acids. This chain's CDR3 is CASSDGQLDNSPLHF. The CDR3 region has the DNA TGTGCCAGCAGTGACGGACAGCTTGATAATTCACCCCTCCACTTT.

This clonotype was seen a few times. The chain joins TRBV6-1 to TRBJ1-2; 7 bases are a match to TRBD1. J lost 6 bases, V lost 5 bases, and 6 bases had no gene match. There are 13 residues in the CDR3. Looked up from germline, CDR1 is MNHNS and CDR2 is SASEGT. This CDR3 is CASSRQGLDGYTF. The DNA for the CDR3 is TGTGCCAGCAGTAGACAGGGCCTCGATGGCTACACCTTC.